This TCR beta chain was captured by sequencing in a study of control samples from healthy donors and cancer patients. Profiling relied on immunoSEQ multiplex PCR, and the TCRdb table lists in-frame clones only, not all of them. This sample carries around 130,000 clones, about 88% of them seen once, and the ten largest clones take roughly 3.2%. V dropped 0 bases and J dropped 5 bases, with 17 bases sitting between them. The CDR3 has 16 residues. In germline, CDR1 is WSHSY, CDR2 SAAADI. The chain uses TRBV10-2 and TRBJ2-7; D is uncertain. The receptor was derived from a man aged 50 to 60 in good health. Sequencing input: blood. CDR3 sequence: CASSESPASPRHEQYF. CDR3 sequence (DNA): TGCGCCAGCAGTGAGTCTCCGGCGTCTCCCCGACACGAGCAGTACTTC.